This T cell receptor beta chain derives from a study of neurological immune-mediated disorders. General study findings and limits: Phylogenetic grouping assigned the repertoires of 18 of 34 multiple sclerosis patients to a single related-CDR3 cluster, which may represent a signature. None of the CDR3 amino acid sequences of expanded clones were shared across subjects, and this suggested private repertoires in all groups.

The CDR3 covers 13 residues. Germline-derived CDR1 and CDR2 are DFQATT and SNEGSKA (reference sequence). The V end was cut by 3 bases, the J end by 3 bases, with 11 bases between. At least ten counts were recorded for this clonotype. The antigen is unknown. With 10-nucleotide random UMIs included, cDNA was synthesized by 5'RACE. TCRdb ran MiXCR on the 5' RACE reads and lists one entry per CDR3 protein. This table has 20,000 to 30,000 distinct CDR3 sequences, 2% to 2.5% appearing once. The chain recombines TRBV20-1 with TRBJ1-1; TRBD1 might be the D (6 bases). Material for sequencing was PBMCs. This clonotype originated in a woman aged 50 to 65 with multiple sclerosis. The CDR3 sequence is CSASTGADTEAFF. The CDR3 DNA follows: TGCAGTGCTAGTACGGGGGCGGACACTGAAGCTTTCTTT.